This T cell receptor (beta chain) was identified during a study of a mutant IDH1 vaccine in newly diagnosed glioma. Overall study: Following radiotherapy alone, or alongside temozolomide cycles, vaccination was started after an interval of 4-6 weeks. Patients' prior therapy spanned radiotherapy, temozolomide, or both; most underwent both. Treated patients were roughly 62% male, around 40% female, mean age about 41 years.

TCRdb's table, derived via immunoSEQ multiplex PCR, lists solely in-frame clones and lacks some. Altogether around 56,000 clones are present, about 80% being singletons, with the ten largest covering approximately 3.3%. Time point of the sample: week 5, during vaccination. All doses held 300 ug of mutant IDH1 20-mer peptide, with topical imiquimod. New IDH1-mutant, ATRX-lost WHO grade 3 or 4 astrocytomas occurred in donors. Points on this clone: Antigen: not known.

The TCR originated in a young woman with glioma. Some clones in this sample may be carry-over from other donors' samples. The specimen comprised PBMCs, sampled from a glioma patient whose treatment included an IDH1 peptide vaccine.

CDR3 amino acids: CASSPDRGRVQPQHF. DNA for the CDR3: TGTGCCAGCAGTCCTGACAGGGGGCGAGTTCAGCCCCAGCATTTT. The rearrangement joins TRBV6-6 to TRBJ1-5, with TRBD1 matching over 10 bases. This CDR3 is built from 15 residues. With V trimmed by 5 bases and J by 6 bases, 7 bases remained unmatched. Looked up from germline, CDR1 is MNHNY and CDR2 is SVGAGI (reference sequence).